A single TCR beta chain is shown here with its context. This entry is derived from a study of blood T cell repertoires in COVID-19. Study-wide background: PBMCs, B-cell-depleted T cells, or T cells provided the cDNA or gDNA that made up the material.

CDR3 length: 13 residues. V was pared by 5 bases and J by 8 bases, with 8 bases of the junction left unmatched. The protocol was immunoSEQ multiplex PCR, while the TCRdb copy is restricted to in-frame clones and leaves out a portion. The sample carries over 200,000 clones, 92% recorded once. The clonotype originates from a man in his 60s with COVID-19, enrolled during active disease. The material sequenced was peripheral blood. The chain employs TRBV12-3 or TRBV12-4 and TRBJ1-2; 7 bases align to TRBD1. The CDR3 loop reads CASSGGQLGGYTF. The CDR3 bases are TGTGCCAGCAGTGGGGGACAGCTTGGGGGCTACACCTTC.